These T cell receptor beta chains were read from a single sample in a study of CD8 T cells in Susac syndrome. Each CDR3 protein is one row after TCRdb ran MiXCR on the immunoSEQ multiplex PCR reads. The sample lists about 130,000 distinct CDR3 sequences; just under 95% were seen once. The sample consisted of CD8+ T cells from PBMCs. Receptors were obtained from a human donor with Susac syndrome. The conserved cysteine and the conserved F or W are not part of the CDR3 here. Each record gives: CDR3 length, V gene, CDR3 protein.

16,TRBV7-2,ASSSPDHYRVFTGELF
13,TRBV9,ASSMRQTSTDTQY
13,TRBV29-1,SVELRDSANYGYT
11,TRBV12-3/TRBV12-4,ASSSLALDTQY
10,TRBV28,ASSLYSETQY
11,TRBV12-3/TRBV12-4,ASSPTGGEKLF
12,TRBV12-5,ASGLPEGQETQY
12,TRBV6-5,ASSYGRGGYEQY
12,TRBV12-3/TRBV12-4,ASSPRGPGQPQH
14,TRBV27,ASSFSGTGPFYEQY
14,TRBV30,AWTHPGERTIGKLF
14,TRBV7-8,ASSWAWGVNTGELF
12,TRBV20-1,SARLGTSEETQY
13,TRBV20-1,SARGATHSNQPQH
10,TRBV29-1,SVTGGDYEQY
11,TRBV6-5,ASSYGGSTEAF
11,TRBV12-3/TRBV12-4,ASSPSKNTEAF
13,TRBV6-1,ASSRTSGGQETQY
11,TRBV5-1,ASSSRPPHEQY
8,TRBV19,ATFQETQY
14,TRBV3-1,ASSQVGSSSYNEQF
9,TRBV20-1,SASEEDEQF
14,TRBV10-3,AISDGGSSNLYEQY
9,TRBV7-2,ASSSIYEQY
14,TRBV7-9,ASSPYRVMVHYGYT
11,TRBV14,ASSQGGMGEAF
15,TRBV3-1,ASSLTGSLSNTGELF
12,TRBV10-3,AISEAGGTYEQY
12,TRBV27,ASSSNGDSEGYT
10,TRBV20-1,SASLSGGGLR
10,TRBV12-3/TRBV12-4,ASSLTSHEQY
12,TRBV5-5,ASSFQDSPYEQY
15,TRBV3-1,ASSQDHGQANTGELF
10,TRBV29-1,SGGSPENTIY
13,TRBV20-1,SARDPAVSYNEQF
12,TRBV30,AWKGGQTSYEQY
12,TRBV27,ASGPLGGNQPQH
14,TRBV19,ASSTLTDSSTDTQY
15,TRBV5-1,ASSLEGTSPTLGEQF
12,TRBV6-5,ASSYSGGGYGYT
15,TRBV13,ASSLLGLAGGHNEQF
13,TRBV6-5,ASSYSESGANVLT
12,TRBV20-1,SAFEGARSYEQY
13,TRBV7-9,ASSIGTWGQDTQY
13,TRBV9,ASSVSGGWNQPQH
12,TRBV2,ATPLAGLTDTQY
12,TRBV9,ASSADLSTDTQY
13,TRBV25-1,ASSAGSSGSESQY
14,TRBV15,ATSRGSGVGTGELF
13,TRBV30,AWSVKGQGNSPLH
11,TRBV9,ASSVATLYTQY
17,TRBV19,ASSHSPGTSGSLYNEQF
11,TRBV24-1,ATRTGQSNAYT